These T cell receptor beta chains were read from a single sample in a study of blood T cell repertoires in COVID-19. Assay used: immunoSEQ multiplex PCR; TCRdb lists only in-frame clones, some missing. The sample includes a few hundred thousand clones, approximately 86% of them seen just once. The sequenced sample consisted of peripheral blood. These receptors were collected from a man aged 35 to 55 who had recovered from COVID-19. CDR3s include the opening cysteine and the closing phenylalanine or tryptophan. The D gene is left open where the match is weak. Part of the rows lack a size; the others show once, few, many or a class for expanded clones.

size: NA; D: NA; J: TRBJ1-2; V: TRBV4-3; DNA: TGCGCCAGCAGCCAAGAACGCGGGGCCGTCCGTGGCTACACCTTC; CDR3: CASSQERGAVRGYTF
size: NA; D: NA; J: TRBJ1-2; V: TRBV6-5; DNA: TGTGCCAGCAGCCCCCACAGCGGCCCAATCCTCGGCTACACCTTC; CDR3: CASSPHSGPILGYTF
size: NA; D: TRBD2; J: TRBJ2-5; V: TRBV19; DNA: TGTGCCAGTAGTAGGACTAGCGGGAGAGTCGAGACCCAGTACTTC; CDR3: CASSRTSGRVETQYF
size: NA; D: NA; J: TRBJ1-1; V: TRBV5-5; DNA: TGTGCCAGCAGCTTGGAACAGATGGGTGAAGCTTTCTTT; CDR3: CASSLEQMGEAFF
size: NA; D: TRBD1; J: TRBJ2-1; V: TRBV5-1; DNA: TGCGCCAGCACTCAGGGGACAGGAGTGAGGTACGAGCAGTTCTTC; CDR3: CASTQGTGVRYEQFF
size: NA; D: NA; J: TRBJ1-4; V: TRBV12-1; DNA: TGTGCCAGCAGCTGGCTAGACTTCACCCGGGGTGAAAAACTGTTTTTT; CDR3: CASSWLDFTRGEKLFF
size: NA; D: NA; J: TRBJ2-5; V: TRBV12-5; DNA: TGTGCTAGTGGTTTGGGGACTGTCGTCGGGACCCAGTACTTC; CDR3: CASGLGTVVGTQYF
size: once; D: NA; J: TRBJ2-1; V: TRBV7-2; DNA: TGTGCCAGCAGCTCCTTATCGCGGGGTCGAACAGGTGAGCAGTTCTTC; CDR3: CASSSLSRGRTGEQFF
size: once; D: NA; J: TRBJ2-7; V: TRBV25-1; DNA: TGTGCCAAGGTGGGGCAGATAACCTACGAGCAGTACTTC; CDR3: CAKVGQITYEQYF
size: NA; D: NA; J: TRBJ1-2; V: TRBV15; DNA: TGTGCCACCAGCAGAGATCTCCCCCTGAGGCTCTTTGGCTACACCTTC; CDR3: CATSRDLPLRLFGYTF
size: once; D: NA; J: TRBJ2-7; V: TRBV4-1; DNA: TGCGCCAGCAGGGAAGCGGCACGTCCACCCTACGAGCAGTACTTC; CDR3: CASREAARPPYEQYF
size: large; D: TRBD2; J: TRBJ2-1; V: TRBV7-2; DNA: TGTGCCAGCAGCATCCAGGCGGGAGCGAATGAGCAGTTCTTC; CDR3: CASSIQAGANEQFF
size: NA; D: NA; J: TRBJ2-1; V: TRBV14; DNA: TGTGCCAGCAGCCAAGAACAGGCCTCCTACAATGAGCAGTTCTTC; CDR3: CASSQEQASYNEQFF
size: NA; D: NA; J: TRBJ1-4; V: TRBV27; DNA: TGTGCCAGCAGTTTAAAAGGATGGGGGGAGGATAGTGAAAAACTGTTTTTT; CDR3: CASSLKGWGEDSEKLFF
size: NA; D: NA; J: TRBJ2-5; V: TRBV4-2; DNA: TGTGCCAGCAGCCAAGGACAGTTAGAGACCCAGTACTTC; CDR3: CASSQGQLETQYF